This T cell receptor (beta chain) stems from a study of OX40 agonist ivuxolimab in advanced cancers. Study as a whole: The study reported partial responses in three patients: one hepatocellular carcinoma, two cutaneous melanoma. General study findings and limits: The investigators did not determine what antigen specificity the expanded peripheral T cells had. Clonal expansion among partial responders at 0.1-3.0 mg/kg ranked near the lowest.

After removal of 0 bases from V and 1 base from J, the junction contained 6 bases not matched to a gene. This CDR3 comprises 18 residues. Germline lookup yields CDR1 LGHNT and CDR2 FRNRAP. The data were produced by immunoSEQ multiplex PCR, yet TCRdb's version contains in-frame clones alone and is incomplete. The sample lists 50,000 to 70,000 clones; approximately 80% were seen once. This clone appeared a single time. Its antigen is undetermined. The chain has TRBV12-5 and TRBJ2-6; 7 bases are shared with TRBD2. Sample: CD4+ or CD8+ T cells sorted from blood, taken in a trial of the OX40 agonist ivuxolimab. The TCR was taken from an adult with an advanced solid tumor such as melanoma, head and neck, liver or kidney cancer. DNA for the CDR3: TGTGCTAGTGGTTTGGTACGGGGGGTGTCATCTGGGGCCAACGTCCTGACTTTC. Its translation: CASGLVRGVSSGANVLTF. Full variable domain (remainder filled in from reference TRBV12-5 and TRBJ2-6): DARVTQTPRHKVTEMGQEVTMRCQPILGHNTVFWYRQTMMQGLELLAYFRNRAPLDDSGMPKDRFSAEMPDATLATLKIQPSEPRDSAVYFCASGLVRGVSSGANVLTFGAGSRLTVL.